Included here is one T cell receptor (beta chain) sequence, with context. Deletions cut 3 bases from V and 0 bases from J, with 11 bases between. This CDR3 has 15 residues. The germline V gene has CDR1 LGHNA and CDR2 YNFKEQ. Data came from immunoSEQ multiplex PCR; TCRdb stores just in-frame clones and leaves some out. The table has about 120,000 clones, less than 80% seen once. This entry comes from a study of blood T cell repertoires in COVID-19. Study-wide background: T cells, B-cell-depleted T cells, or PBMCs supplied cDNA or gDNA.

The sample consisted of peripheral blood. The chain couples TRBV4-2 to TRBJ1-1; maybe TRBD1 (5 bases). The source of this sequence is a man over 45 with acute or convalescent COVID-19. CDR3 nucleotides: TGTGCCAGCAGCCAGCCGGACACCCTGAACACTGAAGCTTTCTTT. The encoded protein is CASSQPDTLNTEAFF.